The rows below give T cell receptor beta chains drawn from one sample of a study of cytomegalovirus exposure and HLA in healthy donors. TCRdb's copy holds only in-frame clones and misses some; the assay was immunoSEQ multiplex PCR. The data show around 200,000 clones, over 75% seen once. Sequencing input: PBMCs. The origin of the receptors is a woman aged 50 to 65 in good health and CMV-seronegative. The CDR3 runs from the conserved cysteine through the conserved F or W. The D gene is left open where the match is weak.

TRBV18,.,TRBJ1-5,TGTGCCAGCTCCTTATCAGCAGGGGGCAATCAGCCCCAGCATTTT,CASSLSAGGNQPQHF
TRBV28,.,TRBJ2-2,TGTGCCAGCCATCCAGCGGGCCTGAAGCGGAGGGAGCTGTTTTTT,CASHPAGLKRRELFF
TRBV10-2,TRBD2,TRBJ2-1,TGCGCCAGCACCGGACTAGCGGGCTACAATGAGCAGTTCTTC,CASTGLAGYNEQFF
TRBV21-1,.,TRBJ1-2,TGTGCCAGCAGCACCGAAAAGGGGGACAGGAACTATGGCTACACCTTC,CASSTEKGDRNYGYTF
TRBV6-6,TRBD2,TRBJ2-7,TGTGCCAGCTCCGGGACTAGCGGGGCTCGGGACTACGAGCAGTACTTC,CASSGTSGARDYEQYF
TRBV18,.,TRBJ1-1,TGTGCCAGCTCAGAGGACACCAGGAACACTGAAGCTTTCTTT,CASSEDTRNTEAFF
TRBV6-5,.,TRBJ2-1,TGTGCCAGCAGTTACTCGTGCAGAACCTACAATGAGCAGTTCTTC,CASSYSCRTYNEQFF
TRBV6-1,TRBD2,TRBJ2-7,TGTGCCAGCAAAAGGAACGCGGGAGGGGCCTACGAGCAGTACTTC,CASKRNAGGAYEQYF
TRBV28,.,TRBJ1-1,TGTGCCAGCAGTTTACGGGGGGTCGGGGACACTGAAGCTTTCTTT,CASSLRGVGDTEAFF
TRBV27,.,TRBJ2-2,TGTGCCAGCAGTTTAGGGCGAAACACCGGGGAGCTGTTTTTT,CASSLGRNTGELFF
TRBV28,.,TRBJ1-5,TGTGCCAGCAGTGTAACAGGTTATAGCAATCAGCCCCAGCATTTT,CASSVTGYSNQPQHF